This T cell receptor beta chain appears in the sequencing data of a study of CD8 T cells in ankylosing spondylitis. The authors made TCR beta libraries by quantitative 5'-RACE with molecular barcodes. TCRdb ran MiXCR on the 5' RACE reads and lists one entry per CDR3 protein. The repertoire consists of 250,000 to 350,000 distinct CDR3 sequences, with less than 9.5% occurring once and the leading ten covering approximately 14%. Trimming shortened V by 5 bases and J by 8 bases, and 15 bases separated the two germline ends. This CDR3 is built from 13 residues. Per the germline V gene, CDR1 is SNHLY and CDR2 is FYNNEI. Study findings and constraints: Clones tied to disease were said to be significantly enriched in matched ankylosing spondylitis synovial fluid. The authors found the disease-linked clones to be CD8+ and relatively rare in peripheral blood. In ankylosing spondylitis blood, a motif of several highly homologous TCR beta variants appeared characteristic. Certain motif variants had earlier appeared in reactive arthritis synovial fluid and blood.

There are many counts of this clonotype. Its specificity is not known. The specimen sequenced was blood, either unsorted or a sorted T cell fraction (not recorded which). This rearrangement joins TRBV2 to TRBJ1-1, with D perhaps matching TRBD1 (6 bases). The receptor was derived from a male donor with ankylosing spondylitis. The CDR3 sequence: CASSKGGHLEAFF. Written as DNA, the CDR3 is TGTGCCAGCAGTAAAGGGGGTCACTTGGAAGCTTTCTTT.